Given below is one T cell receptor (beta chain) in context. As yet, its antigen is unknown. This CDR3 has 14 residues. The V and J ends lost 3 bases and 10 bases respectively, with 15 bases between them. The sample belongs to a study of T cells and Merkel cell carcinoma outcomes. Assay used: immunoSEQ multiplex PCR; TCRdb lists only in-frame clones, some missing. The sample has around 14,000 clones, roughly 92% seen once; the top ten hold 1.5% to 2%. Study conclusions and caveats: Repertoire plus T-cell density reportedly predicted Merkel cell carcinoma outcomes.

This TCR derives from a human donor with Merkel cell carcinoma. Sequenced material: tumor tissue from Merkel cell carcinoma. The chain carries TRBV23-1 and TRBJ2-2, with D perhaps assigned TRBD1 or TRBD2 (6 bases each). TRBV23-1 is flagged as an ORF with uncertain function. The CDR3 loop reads CASSQSSGAKELFF. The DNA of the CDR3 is TGCGCCAGCAGTCAGTCCTCGGGGGCAAAGGAGCTGTTTTTT.